These T cell receptor beta chains were read from a single sample in a study of shared clonotypes between healthy human individuals. Method: immunoSEQ multiplex PCR; TCRdb's copy keeps in-frame clones and lacks some. The data hold roughly 2 million clones, with around 96% observed a single time. Input material: naive CD8+ T cells sorted from blood. The receptors here all came from a man aged 18 to 35 in good health. Both conserved end residues are part of each CDR3.

j_call v_call cdr3_aa
TRBJ2-7 TRBV27 CASSLVGGGAYEQYF
TRBJ2-2 TRBV7-9 CASSLPGESGELFF
TRBJ2-1 TRBV7-9 CASSSDMSSYNEQFF
TRBJ1-4 TRBV6-1 CATADVGTGNEKLFF
TRBJ2-7 TRBV2 CASSEGLAGLYEQYF
TRBJ2-7 TRBV5-4 CASSLGAGGADEQYF
TRBJ2-1 TRBV19 CASSPVSTVGLASGDEQFF
TRBJ2-1 TRBV29-1 CSVEEMPDRQLYNEQFF
TRBJ2-1 TRBV7-9 CASSLGGEQFF
TRBJ1-1 TRBV7-8 CASSPAGGTMNTEAFF
TRBJ2-1 TRBV6-1 CASSELTRGLDEQFF
TRBJ2-7 TRBV10-1 CASSESGTAYEQYF
TRBJ2-7 TRBV27 CASSLSGKYEQYF
TRBJ1-5 TRBV27 CASSLDPAGARWPQHF
TRBJ1-4 TRBV28 CASSLGTGWTTNEKLFF
TRBJ1-2 TRBV5-6 CASSLDRDFGYTF
TRBJ2-3 TRBV5-1 CASSLARAGGGDTQYF
TRBJ2-7 TRBV9 CASSIGPPYEQYF
TRBJ1-1 TRBV13 CASSPGQGPEAFF
TRBJ2-2 TRBV7-6 CASSLAGNTGELFF
TRBJ2-1 TRBV6-1 CASRGTGQFF
TRBJ1-1 TRBV5-1 CASSLAMVGRNTEAFF
TRBJ1-4 TRBV19 CASSRDGEDEKLFF
TRBJ2-2 TRBV6-5 CASSYGQGAGELFF
TRBJ2-6 TRBV19 CASSISAGRFSGANVLTF
TRBJ1-4 TRBV4-3 CASSQDPKLTNEKLFF
TRBJ2-6 TRBV7-8 CASSLIFAGGSGANVLTF
TRBJ1-1 TRBV30 CAWSVLGNTEAFF